What follows are 3 T cell receptor beta chains derived from one specimen sequenced in a study of cytomegalovirus exposure and HLA in healthy donors. 13 Jbeta primers and 60 Vbeta primers were used for the PCR. Libraries were prepared by immunoSEQ multiplex PCR; TCRdb keeps only in-frame clonotypes and omits some of them. The repertoire consists of fewer than 200,000 clones, with over 70% occurring once and the leading ten covering roughly 7.3%. The sequencing input was PBMCs. These receptors all stem from a male donor in good health and CMV-seropositive.

V gene TRBV27 combines with J gene TRBJ1-2; weak D call: TRBD1 (5 bases). The CDR3 totals 14 residues. CDR1 and CDR2 from the germline V gene are MNHEY and SMNVEV (reference sequence). Trimming took 4 bases from V and 4 from J, leaving 13 bases between them. The CDR3 DNA reads as TGTGCCAGCAGTTCCAGGGTCTTGGGCTATGGCTACACCTTC. It encodes CASSSRVLGYGYTF.

This rearrangement joins TRBV5-1 to TRBJ1-1; possibly TRBD1 for D (6 bases). This CDR3 region has 15 residues. Per germline, CDR1 SGHRS and CDR2 YFSETQ. Trimming took 4 bases from V and 1 from J, leaving 14 bases between them. CDR3 region: CASSIKTGSNTEAFF. The CDR3 nucleotides read TGCGCCAGCAGCATAAAGACAGGTTCGAACACTGAAGCTTTCTTT.

The gene calls are TRBV6-6 and TRBJ2-3; TRBD2 matches at 11 bases. The V gene end was trimmed by 11 bases and the J gene end by 1 base; junction bases not matched to a gene: 5. There are 14 residues in the CDR3. Germline V gene data show CDR1 as MNHNY and CDR2 as SVGAGI (reference sequence). In DNA form, the CDR3 reads TGTGCCTCCCTACTAGCGGGGGGCACAGATACGCAGTATTTT. It encodes CASLLAGGTDTQYF.